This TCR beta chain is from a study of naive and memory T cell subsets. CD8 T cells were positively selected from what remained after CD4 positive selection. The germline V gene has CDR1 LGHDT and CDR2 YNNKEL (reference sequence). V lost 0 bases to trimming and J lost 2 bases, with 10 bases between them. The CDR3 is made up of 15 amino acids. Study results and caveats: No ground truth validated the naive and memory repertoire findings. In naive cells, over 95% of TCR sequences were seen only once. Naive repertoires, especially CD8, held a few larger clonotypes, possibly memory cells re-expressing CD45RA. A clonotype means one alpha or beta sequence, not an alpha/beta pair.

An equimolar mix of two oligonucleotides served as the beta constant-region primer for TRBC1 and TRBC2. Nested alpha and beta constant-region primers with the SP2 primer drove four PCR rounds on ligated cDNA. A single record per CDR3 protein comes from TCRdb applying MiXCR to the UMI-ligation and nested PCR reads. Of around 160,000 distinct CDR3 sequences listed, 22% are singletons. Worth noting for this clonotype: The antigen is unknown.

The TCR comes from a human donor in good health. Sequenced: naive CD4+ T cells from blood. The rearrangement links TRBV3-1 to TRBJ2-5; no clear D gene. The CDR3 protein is CASSQDSGTQETQYF. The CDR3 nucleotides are TGTGCCAGCAGCCAAGATAGTGGAACGCAAGAGACCCAGTACTTC.